The 22 T cell receptor beta chains in this list originate from one sample, sequenced in a study of blood T cell repertoires in COVID-19. Only in-frame clones appear in the TCRdb table, and some are missing; sequencing was by immunoSEQ multiplex PCR. The sample contains 150,000 to 200,000 clones, approximately 81% of which appear only once. Specimen: peripheral blood. The receptor source for this set is a woman in her seventies with COVID-19, enrolled during active disease.

The V call is TRBV19, the J call TRBJ1-2, with 8 bases that match TRBD1. Germline CDR1 reads LNHDA; CDR2 reads SQIVND (reference sequence). V was pared by 7 bases and J by 4 bases, with 17 bases of the junction left unmatched. The CDR3 covers 17 residues. CDR3 DNA sequence: TGTGCCAGTACCCCCACCATTGACAGGGGCGGTGGCTATGGCTACACCTTC. Translation gives CASTPTIDRGGGYGYTF.

The chain carries TRBV6-5 and TRBJ2-3; D ambiguous. CDR3 length equals 13 residues. Trimming cost V 8 bases and J 0 bases, with 9 bases left between them. The germline CDR1 and CDR2 sequences are MNHEY and SVGAGI. This CDR3 reads CASQAYSTDTQYF. The CDR3 nucleotides are TGTGCCAGCCAAGCGTATAGCACAGATACGCAGTATTTT.

J is TRBJ1-1 and V is TRBV19; D not resolved. The CDR3 length is 14 residues. CDR1 LNHDA and CDR2 SQIVND come from the germline V gene (reference sequence). The V gene lost 4 bases and the J gene lost 1 base, with 10 bases spanning the gap. This CDR3 is CASSTGLPNTEAFF. CDR3 sequence (DNA): TGTGCCAGTAGTACCGGACTGCCGAACACTGAAGCTTTCTTT. The variable domain in full, completed from reference TRBV19 and TRBJ1-1, reads DGGITQSPKYLFRKEGQNVTLSCEQNLNHDAMYWYRQDPGQGLRLIYYSQIVNDFQKGDIAEGYSVSREKKESFPLTVTSAQKNPTAFYLCASSTGLPNTEAFFGQGTRLTVV.

This rearrangement joins TRBV6-4 to TRBJ1-1; tentatively, D is TRBD1 (6 bases). The CDR3 is 14 amino acids. CDR1 is MRHNA and CDR2 is SNTAGT in the germline V gene. V was cut by 6 bases and J by 5 bases, with 16 bases left in between. The chain's CDR3 is CASSLDRMSTEAFF. The CDR3 DNA follows: TGTGCCAGCAGCCTTGACAGGATGAGTACTGAAGCTTTCTTT.

The V call is TRBV27, the J call TRBJ1-5; D gene ambiguous. Trimming removed 3 bases at V and 8 bases at J, with 11 bases between. The germline gives CDR1 MNHEY, CDR2 SMNVEV (reference sequence). The CDR3 totals 13 residues. The CDR3 loop reads CASSLSAREPQHF. CDR3 DNA sequence: TGTGCCAGCAGTTTGTCCGCTCGGGAGCCCCAGCATTTT.

The V call is TRBV3-1 (or the pseudogene TRBV3-2), the J call TRBJ2-7; unclear D gene. Trimming pared 3 bases from V and 7 bases from J, leaving 7 bases between. This CDR3 is 11 amino acids long. In germline, CDR1 is LGHDT, CDR2 YNNKEL (reference sequence). The CDR3 sequence: CASSHGWEQYV. The CDR3 DNA follows: TGTGCCAGCAGCCACGGGTGGGAGCAGTACGTC.

J is TRBJ2-1 and V is TRBV3-1 (or the pseudogene TRBV3-2); 10 positions agree with TRBD2. This CDR3 spans 15 amino acids. Germline CDR1 reads LGHDT; CDR2 reads YNNKEL (reference sequence). V dropped 1 base and J dropped 8; count of bases not matched to a gene: 5. The CDR3 loop reads CASSQVSGGADEQFF. In DNA form, the CDR3 reads TGTGCCAGCAGCCAAGTGAGCGGGGGGGCGGATGAGCAGTTCTTC.

The CDR3 sequence: CATRGRGTNTGELFF. The DNA of the CDR3 is TGTGCCACCCGGGGTAGGGGGACGAACACCGGGGAGCTGTTTTTT. The J gene is TRBJ2-2, the V gene TRBV6-6; D is perhaps TRBD1 (6 bases). Germline loops: CDR1 MNHNY, CDR2 SVGAGI (reference sequence). Trimming took 10 bases from V and 0 from J, leaving 15 bases between them. The CDR3 is 15 residues long.

This clone came up once. CDR3 in amino acids: CASRRGLAGGQETQYF. CDR3 in DNA: TGTGCCAGCAGACGCGGACTAGCGGGGGGTCAAGAGACCCAGTACTTC. The genes are TRBV2 and TRBJ2-5; 14 bases align to TRBD2. The junction had 5 bases not matched to a gene; V was cut back by 6 bases and J by 2 bases. The CDR3 loop spans 16 amino acids. The germline gives CDR1 SNHLY, CDR2 FYNNEI.

The chain couples TRBV5-1 to TRBJ1-1; D remains ambiguous. CDR3 length: 13 amino acids. V was cut by 4 bases and J by 1 base, with 8 bases left in between. Per germline, CDR1 SGHRS and CDR2 YFSETQ. CDR3 nucleotides: TGCGCCAGCAGCGTGCGGGAGAACACTGAAGCTTTCTTT. It encodes CASSVRENTEAFF.

The chain carries TRBV5-1 and TRBJ2-3, with 8 nucleotides matching TRBD1. The V segment lost 4 bases and the J segment 5 bases; nucleotides outside the gene matches: 9. The V gene's germline CDR1 is SGHRS and CDR2 YFSETQ. This CDR3 is 15 amino acids long. CDR3 DNA sequence: TGCGCCAGCAGCCCCCGTGGACAGGGAAGAGATACGCAGTATTTT. It yields the protein CASSPRGQGRDTQYF.

The chain is built from TRBV19 and TRBJ1-1; TRBD1 is a possible D gene (5 bases). Germline loops: CDR1 LNHDA, CDR2 SQIVND (reference sequence). The CDR3 totals 13 residues. V dropped 6 bases and J dropped 4 bases, with 12 bases sitting between them. CDR3 in DNA: TGTGCCAGTAGGCCCCTAGGGGTCACTGAAGCTTTCTTT. Its translation: CASRPLGVTEAFF.

This clone was found once. The chain recombines TRBV6-4 with TRBJ1-2, with 8 positions matching TRBD1. V gave up 8 bases and J gave up 8 bases; unmatched junction bases: 10. Looked up from germline, CDR1 is MRHNA and CDR2 is SNTAGT. The CDR3 loop spans 13 amino acids. The CDR3 DNA sequence: TGTGCCAGCGCCAACCAGGGGGCCTTGGGCTACACCTTC. Its protein is CASANQGALGYTF.

This chain connects TRBV30 to TRBJ2-3, with a possible D match to TRBD2 (7 bases). The germline gives CDR1 GTSNPN, CDR2 SVGIG (reference sequence). This CDR3 has 15 residues. V was clipped by 2 bases and J by 6 bases, with 18 bases between them. This CDR3 reads CAWSFTRGQGDTQYF. For the CDR3, the DNA is TGTGCCTGGAGTTTTACGCGGGGGCAAGGGGATACGCAGTATTTT.

V is TRBV6-5 and J is TRBJ1-2; possibly TRBD1 for D (5 bases). Germline CDR1 MNHEY, CDR2 SVGAGI. V was shortened by 2 bases and J by 7 bases, with 8 bases between the two germline ends. This CDR3 spans 12 amino acids. This CDR3 reads CASSYDSVGYTF. The CDR3 region has the DNA TGTGCCAGCAGTTACGACAGTGTTGGCTACACCTTC.

The chain uses TRBV5-1 and TRBJ2-1; 7 bases are a match to TRBD2. The length of the CDR3 is 17 residues. The V gene's germline CDR1 is SGHRS and CDR2 YFSETQ. The ends lost 4 bases at V and 6 bases at J; junction bases unmatched: 16. The CDR3 is CASSPQNGLVSVNEQFF. Written as DNA, the CDR3 is TGCGCCAGCAGCCCCCAGAATGGACTAGTCTCTGTCAATGAGCAGTTCTTC. Full variable domain (remainder filled in from reference TRBV5-1 and TRBJ2-1): KAGVTQTPRYLIKTRGQQVTLSCSPISGHRSVSWYQQTPGQGLQFLFEYFSETQRNKGNFPGRFSGRQFSNSRSEMNVSTLELGDSALYLCASSPQNGLVSVNEQFFGPGTRLTVL.

J is TRBJ2-7 and V is TRBV5-4; 8 nucleotides line up with TRBD1. The germline V gene has CDR1 SGHNT and CDR2 YYREEE (reference sequence). The trim removed 3 bases at V and 5 bases at J, leaving 13 bases unmatched. CDR3 length equals 16 residues. The CDR3 loop reads CASSSPGQGKFHEQYF. In DNA form, the CDR3 reads TGTGCCAGCAGCTCGCCAGGACAGGGTAAATTCCACGAGCAGTACTTC. The variable domain in full, completed from reference TRBV5-4 and TRBJ2-7, reads ETGVTQSPTHLIKTRGQQVTLRCSSQSGHNTVSWYQQALGQGPQFIFQYYREEENGRGNFPPRFSGLQFPNYSSELNVNALELDDSALYLCASSSPGQGKFHEQYFGPGTRLTVT.

This clone was seen only once. The chain has TRBV7-9 and TRBJ1-2; no clear D. Germline assignment: CDR1 SEHNR and CDR2 FQNEAQ (reference sequence). Trimming pared 1 base from V and 7 bases from J, leaving 13 bases between. The CDR3 covers 14 residues. The CDR3 bases are TGTGCCAGCAGCTTAGTGGCTCCGGGTAGTGGCTACACCTTC. Translated, it gives CASSLVAPGSGYTF. Full variable domain (missing parts from reference TRBV7-9 and TRBJ1-2): DTGVSQNPRHKITKRGQNVTFRCDPISEHNRLYWYRQTLGQGPEFLTYFQNEAQLEKSRLLSDRFSAERPKGSFSTLEIQRTEQGDSAMYLCASSLVAPGSGYTFGSGTRLTVV.

This chain connects TRBV7-2 to TRBJ1-4, with 8 bases lining up with TRBD1. This CDR3 is 15 amino acids long. CDR1 SGHTA and CDR2 FQGNSA come from the germline V gene. V lost 5 bases to trimming and J lost 7 bases; unmatched junction nucleotides: 9. The chain's CDR3 is CASSTRQGSFEKLFF. The DNA for the CDR3 is TGTGCCAGCAGCACACGACAGGGGTCCTTTGAAAAACTGTTTTTT.

Written as DNA, the CDR3 is TGTGCCAGCAGTCCCCTTACAGACGGACAGTTTCGCTATGGCTACACCTTC. This sequence encodes CASSPLTDGQFRYGYTF. The rearrangement links TRBV6-6 to TRBJ1-2; TRBD1 might be the D (6 bases). The CDR3 has 17 amino acids. CDR1 is MNHNY and CDR2 is SVGAGI in the germline V gene (reference sequence). V was trimmed by 5 bases and J by 4 bases, leaving 23 bases between them.

The chain employs TRBV19 and TRBJ2-6; 8 bases are shared with TRBD1. The CDR3 has 17 amino acids. Germline CDR1 is LNHDA and CDR2 is SQIVND (reference sequence). J gave up 4 bases and V 5 bases, and 10 bases lay outside the gene matches. This CDR3 reads CASSSPQQGEGANVLTF. The CDR3 coding sequence is TGTGCCAGTAGTTCCCCACAACAGGGGGAAGGGGCCAACGTCCTGACTTTC.

The chain uses TRBV5-6 and TRBJ1-1, with D maybe TRBD1 (5 bases). The CDR3 is made up of 16 amino acids. The ends were cut back, 2 bases at V and 0 bases at J, with 14 bases in the middle. In germline, CDR1 is SGHDT, CDR2 YYEEEE. CDR3 coding DNA: TGTGCCAGCAGCTTTTCGGGGGGAGTCATGAACACTGAAGCTTTCTTT. Residues: CASSFSGGVMNTEAFF.